The source of this T cell receptor beta chain is a study of cytotoxic CD8 clonotypes in ibrutinib-treated CLL. General study results and limits: There were few public clonotypes, and on treatment they contracted or stayed stable.

As for this clone: What it binds is not known.

Using immunoSEQ multiplex PCR, the repertoire was profiled, and TCRdb retains in-frame clones only, with some absent. The data hold just under 70,000 clones, with 68% observed a single time. TCR beta library input comprised approximately 2 micrograms of genomic DNA from cryopreserved PBMCs. This sequence originates from a human donor with chronic lymphocytic leukemia. The source material was PBMCs, sampled after 12 months of ibrutinib treatment.

The CDR3 is CASTTYREGGYTF. The CDR3 DNA follows: TGTGCCAGTACTACCTACAGGGAGGGTGGCTACACCTTC. The chain uses TRBV27 and TRBJ1-2, with D maybe TRBD1 (6 bases). The CDR3 runs 13 residues. Looked up from germline, CDR1 is MNHEY and CDR2 is SMNVEV (reference sequence). Between the trimmed V and J ends, which lost 9 bases and 7 bases, there was a span of 18 bases.